This section outlines one TCR beta chain sequence together with its context. The data were obtained in a study of shared clonotypes between healthy human individuals. The protocol was immunoSEQ multiplex PCR, while the TCRdb copy is restricted to in-frame clones and leaves out a portion. The table has around 1,900,000 clones, around 93% seen once. This CDR3 region has 17 residues. The V gene end was trimmed by 2 bases and the J gene end by 3 bases; junction bases not matched to a gene: 6. The germline CDR1 and CDR2 sequences are MRHNA and SNTAGT. Terminally differentiated effector memory CD45RA+ cells were left out of the naive CD8 fraction, which was CD45RO-negative and positively selected for CCR7. Adult Caucasians living in Nashville, Tennessee made up all of the donors.

The chain joins TRBV6-4 to TRBJ2-1; 11 nucleotides agree with TRBD2. This clonotype originated in a man between 18 and 35 years old in good health. Some clones in this sample may be carry-over from other donors' samples. The sample taken for sequencing was naive CD8+ T cells from PBMCs. The chain's CDR3 is CASSDHNLAGGYNEQFF. The DNA of the CDR3 is TGTGCCAGCAGTGACCACAATCTAGCGGGAGGCTACAATGAGCAGTTCTTC.